This T cell receptor beta chain was sequenced in a study of CD8 T cells in Susac syndrome. Study as a whole: Patients with Susac syndrome who were sequenced included six with active disease and eight in remission.

Reverse transcription used about 0.45 to 1 ug RNA and random hexamers. TCRdb used MiXCR to reprocess the immunoSEQ multiplex PCR reads, holding one entry per CDR3 protein. The table includes under 85,000 distinct CDR3 sequences, approximately 93% detected once. This CDR3 is built from 18 residues. Trimming stripped 1 base from V and 4 bases from J, with 20 bases between. The germline CDR1 and CDR2 sequences are LGHNA and YNFKEQ. This TCR was recovered from a human donor with Susac syndrome. The chain joins TRBV4-2 to TRBJ2-1, with TRBD1 as a possible D gene (6 bases). The sequenced sample was CD8+ T cells from PBMCs. The CDR3 sequence: CASSQALAQGTRYNEQFF. The DNA of the CDR3 is TGTGCCAGCAGCCAAGCCCTGGCGCAGGGGACACGGTACAATGAGCAGTTCTTC.